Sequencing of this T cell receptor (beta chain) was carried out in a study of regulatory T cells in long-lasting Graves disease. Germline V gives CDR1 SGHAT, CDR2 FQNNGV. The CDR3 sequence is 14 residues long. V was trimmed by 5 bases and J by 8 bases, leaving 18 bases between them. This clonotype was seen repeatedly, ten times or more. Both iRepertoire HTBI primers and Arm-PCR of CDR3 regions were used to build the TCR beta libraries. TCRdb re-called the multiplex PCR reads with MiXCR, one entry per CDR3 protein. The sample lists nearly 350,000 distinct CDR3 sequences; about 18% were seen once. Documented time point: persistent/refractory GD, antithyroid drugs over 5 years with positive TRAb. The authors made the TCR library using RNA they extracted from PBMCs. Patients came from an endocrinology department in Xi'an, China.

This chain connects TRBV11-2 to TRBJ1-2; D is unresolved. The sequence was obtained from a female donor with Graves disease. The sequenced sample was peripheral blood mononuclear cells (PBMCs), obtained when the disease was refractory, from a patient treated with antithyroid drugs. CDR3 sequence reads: CASSPRVAKEGYTF. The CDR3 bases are TGTGCCAGCAGCCCTCGGGTAGCAAAGGAGGGCTACACCTTC.